These T cell receptor beta chains were read from a single sample in a study of cytomegalovirus exposure and HLA in healthy donors. The protocol was immunoSEQ multiplex PCR, while the TCRdb copy is restricted to in-frame clones and leaves out a portion. The table has 100,000 to 150,000 clones, just under 90% seen once. The sample was PBMCs. Receptors were obtained from a man in his thirties or forties in good health and CMV-seronegative. Both conserved end residues are part of each CDR3. The order of the fields is CDR3 length, D gene, clone size, J gene, V gene, CDR3 protein, CDR3 DNA. The D gene is left open where the match is weak. Size values are once, few and many counts, or a class for expanded clones, and some rows have none.

len: 15
d_gene: -
abundance: -
j_gene: TRBJ2-3
v_gene: TRBV2
CDR3aa: CASSHQGRSTDTQYF
CDR3nt: TGTGCCAGCAGTCACCAGGGTAGAAGCACAGATACGCAGTATTTT

len: 16
d_gene: -
abundance: -
j_gene: TRBJ2-1
v_gene: TRBV4-1
CDR3aa: CASSQGLLSSYNEQFF
CDR3nt: TGCGCCAGCAGCCAAGGACTTCTGAGCTCCTACAATGAGCAGTTCTTC

len: 15
d_gene: TRBD1
abundance: -
j_gene: TRBJ2-5
v_gene: TRBV7-9
CDR3aa: CASSPSRTGAETQYF
CDR3nt: TGTGCCAGCAGCCCCTCCCGGACAGGGGCAGAGACCCAGTACTTC

len: 17
d_gene: TRBD1
abundance: -
j_gene: TRBJ1-4
v_gene: TRBV19
CDR3aa: CASSIRDRGRSNEKLFF
CDR3nt: TGTGCCAGTAGTATTCGGGACAGGGGGAGGTCTAATGAAAAACTGTTTTTT

len: 17
d_gene: -
abundance: -
j_gene: TRBJ2-7
v_gene: TRBV11-2
CDR3aa: CASSPVWEERTYYEQYF
CDR3nt: TGTGCCAGCAGCCCCGTGTGGGAGGAAAGAACCTACTACGAGCAGTACTTC

len: 17
d_gene: TRBD1
abundance: once
j_gene: TRBJ1-2
v_gene: TRBV28
CDR3aa: CASSQTGTGGANYGYTF
CDR3nt: TGTGCCAGCAGTCAAACCGGGACAGGGGGCGCAAACTATGGCTACACCTTC

len: 14
d_gene: -
abundance: -
j_gene: TRBJ1-2
v_gene: TRBV7-9
CDR3aa: CASSSEGLGYGYTF
CDR3nt: TGTGCCAGCAGCTCTGAGGGACTTGGCTATGGCTACACCTTC

len: 17
d_gene: TRBD2
abundance: -
j_gene: TRBJ2-2
v_gene: TRBV9
CDR3aa: CASSFWTSGENTGELFF
CDR3nt: TGTGCCAGCAGCTTCTGGACTAGCGGGGAGAACACCGGGGAGCTGTTTTTT

len: 11
d_gene: -
abundance: -
j_gene: TRBJ1-1
v_gene: TRBV29-1
CDR3aa: CSAWEDTEAFF
CDR3nt: TGCAGCGCTTGGGAGGACACTGAAGCTTTCTTT

len: 15
d_gene: TRBD1
abundance: -
j_gene: TRBJ2-5
v_gene: TRBV5-4
CDR3aa: CASSRGQGGGETQYF
CDR3nt: TGTGCCAGCAGTCGGGGACAGGGCGGGGGAGAGACCCAGTACTTC

len: 18
d_gene: TRBD1
abundance: -
j_gene: TRBJ1-2
v_gene: TRBV11-2
CDR3aa: CASSLDRSLGQPNYGYTF
CDR3nt: TGTGCCAGCAGCTTAGATCGATCGTTGGGACAGCCCAACTATGGCTACACCTTC

len: 13
d_gene: TRBD1
abundance: -
j_gene: TRBJ2-7
v_gene: TRBV6-1
CDR3aa: CATSTGVSYEQYF
CDR3nt: TGTGCCACCTCAACAGGGGTTTCCTACGAGCAGTACTTC

len: 15
d_gene: -
abundance: -
j_gene: TRBJ2-2
v_gene: TRBV13
CDR3aa: CASTLDGPNTGELFF
CDR3nt: TGTGCCAGCACCCTAGACGGTCCAAACACCGGGGAGCTGTTTTTT

len: 16
d_gene: TRBD1
abundance: once
j_gene: TRBJ1-1
v_gene: TRBV14
CDR3aa: CASSLWTGLQDTEAFF
CDR3nt: TGTGCCAGCAGCCTATGGACAGGGTTACAGGACACTGAAGCTTTCTTT

len: 14
d_gene: TRBD1
abundance: once
j_gene: TRBJ2-2
v_gene: TRBV4-1
CDR3aa: CASSQGQFTGELFF
CDR3nt: TGCGCCAGCAGCCAGGGACAGTTCACCGGGGAGCTGTTTTTT

len: 14
d_gene: -
abundance: -
j_gene: TRBJ2-4
v_gene: TRBV5-4
CDR3aa: CASGAVGAKNIQYF
CDR3nt: TGTGCCAGCGGGGCTGTGGGTGCCAAAAACATTCAGTACTTC

len: 13
d_gene: -
abundance: -
j_gene: TRBJ1-1
v_gene: TRBV7-6
CDR3aa: CASSTQGGTEAFF
CDR3nt: TGTGCCAGCAGCACACAGGGTGGCACTGAAGCTTTCTTT

len: 15
d_gene: -
abundance: -
j_gene: TRBJ2-7
v_gene: TRBV10-3
CDR3aa: CAISELGPEPYEQYF
CDR3nt: TGTGCCATCAGTGAGTTGGGGCCGGAACCCTACGAGCAGTACTTC

len: 14
d_gene: -
abundance: -
j_gene: TRBJ2-5
v_gene: TRBV1
CDR3aa: CTSSQVLIQETQYF
CDR3nt: TGCACCAGCAGCCAAGTACTCATCCAAGAGACCCAGTACTTC

len: 15
d_gene: -
abundance: -
j_gene: TRBJ1-5
v_gene: TRBV27
CDR3aa: CASRLARGSNQPQHF
CDR3nt: TGTGCCAGCAGACTAGCCCGGGGGAGCAATCAGCCCCAGCATTTT

len: 14
d_gene: TRBD1
abundance: few
j_gene: TRBJ2-7
v_gene: TRBV5-5
CDR3aa: CASSHEGAPGEQYF
CDR3nt: TGTGCCAGCAGCCATGAGGGGGCACCGGGTGAGCAGTACTTC

len: 16
d_gene: TRBD1
abundance: -
j_gene: TRBJ2-1
v_gene: TRBV9
CDR3aa: CASSVGGQVAYNEQFF
CDR3nt: TGTGCCAGCAGCGTAGGGGGACAGGTTGCCTACAATGAGCAGTTCTTC

len: 16
d_gene: TRBD1
abundance: -
j_gene: TRBJ2-2
v_gene: TRBV6-1
CDR3aa: CASSDRTGWNTGELFF
CDR3nt: TGTGCCAGCAGTGACAGGACAGGCTGGAACACCGGGGAGCTGTTTTTT

len: 13
d_gene: -
abundance: -
j_gene: TRBJ2-7
v_gene: TRBV5-1
CDR3aa: CASSLDRAYEQYF
CDR3nt: TGCGCCAGCAGCTTGGACAGGGCCTACGAGCAGTACTTC

len: 15
d_gene: -
abundance: -
j_gene: TRBJ1-5
v_gene: TRBV15
CDR3aa: CATSTRGYSNQPQHF
CDR3nt: TGTGCCACCAGCACTCGGGGTTATAGCAATCAGCCCCAGCATTTT

len: 13
d_gene: TRBD1
abundance: few
j_gene: TRBJ2-7
v_gene: TRBV11-2
CDR3aa: CASSLIQGYEQYF
CDR3nt: TGTGCCAGCAGCTTAATACAGGGGTACGAGCAGTACTTC

len: 14
d_gene: TRBD1
abundance: few
j_gene: TRBJ1-5
v_gene: TRBV6-5
CDR3aa: CASRSSGGYQPQHF
CDR3nt: TGTGCCAGCAGGTCCTCAGGGGGCTATCAGCCCCAGCATTTT

len: 16
d_gene: -
abundance: -
j_gene: TRBJ2-7
v_gene: TRBV5-5
CDR3aa: CASSLVGGTETYEQYF
CDR3nt: TGTGCCAGCAGCTTGGTAGGGGGGACAGAAACGTACGAGCAGTACTTC

len: 10
d_gene: -
abundance: -
j_gene: TRBJ1-2
v_gene: TRBV5-1
CDR3aa: CASREAGYTF
CDR3nt: TGCGCCAGCAGAGAGGCTGGCTACACCTTC

len: 14
d_gene: TRBD1
abundance: -
j_gene: TRBJ1-1
v_gene: TRBV7-9
CDR3aa: CASRPTGGNTEAFF
CDR3nt: TGTGCCAGCAGACCGACAGGGGGGAACACTGAAGCTTTCTTT

len: 14
d_gene: -
abundance: -
j_gene: TRBJ2-7
v_gene: TRBV28
CDR3aa: CASNLQGGGYEQYF
CDR3nt: TGTGCCAGCAACTTACAGGGAGGGGGCTACGAGCAGTACTTC

len: 14
d_gene: -
abundance: -
j_gene: TRBJ1-2
v_gene: TRBV28
CDR3aa: CASSLSPAGYGYTF
CDR3nt: TGTGCCAGCAGTTTATCGCCGGCAGGGTATGGCTACACCTTC

len: 11
d_gene: -
abundance: -
j_gene: TRBJ2-3
v_gene: TRBV28
CDR3aa: CASSSDLVTYF
CDR3nt: TGTGCCAGCAGTTCGGACTTAGTAACGTATTTT

len: 13
d_gene: TRBD1
abundance: medium-sized
j_gene: TRBJ1-2
v_gene: TRBV28
CDR3aa: CASSPLDRDGYTF
CDR3nt: TGTGCCAGCAGTCCTCTCGACAGGGATGGCTACACCTTC

len: 15
d_gene: TRBD2
abundance: -
j_gene: TRBJ2-5
v_gene: TRBV27
CDR3aa: CASSQTSGVVETQYF
CDR3nt: TGTGCCAGCAGTCAGACTAGCGGGGTCGTTGAGACCCAGTACTTC

len: 16
d_gene: TRBD1
abundance: -
j_gene: TRBJ1-2
v_gene: TRBV4-2
CDR3aa: CASSQEGTGKDYGYTF
CDR3nt: TGTGCCAGCAGCCAAGAAGGGACAGGAAAGGACTATGGCTACACCTTC

len: 14
d_gene: -
abundance: -
j_gene: TRBJ2-7
v_gene: TRBV6-5
CDR3aa: CASSYLARTYEQYF
CDR3nt: TGTGCCAGCAGTTACCTAGCCAGGACCTACGAGCAGTACTTC

len: 16
d_gene: TRBD2
abundance: -
j_gene: TRBJ2-3
v_gene: TRBV6-5
CDR3aa: CASSYSAGGLTDTQYF
CDR3nt: TGTGCCAGCAGTTACTCTGCGGGGGGGCTGACAGATACGCAGTATTTT

len: 14
d_gene: -
abundance: -
j_gene: TRBJ1-6
v_gene: TRBV5-6
CDR3aa: CASSLIQGRSPLHF
CDR3nt: TGTGCCAGCAGCTTGATACAGGGACGGTCACCCCTCCACTTT

len: 12
d_gene: TRBD1
abundance: -
j_gene: TRBJ1-2
v_gene: TRBV5-6
CDR3aa: CASSDRAYGYTF
CDR3nt: TGTGCCAGCAGCGACAGGGCCTATGGCTACACCTTC